The entry that follows covers one T cell receptor (beta chain) sequence. The data were taken from a study of blood T cells in healthy people across ages. CDR3 length equals 17 residues. The V gene's germline CDR1 is SGHTA and CDR2 FQGNSA. For the second PCR, which ran for roughly 6 to 11 cycles, a sample-barcoded 5' primer and a J-beta primer mix were used. MiXCR, run by TCRdb on the 5' RACE reads, gives a single entry per CDR3 protein. The sample yields some 780,000 distinct CDR3 sequences, 56% seen once. Sequenced input: blood. This sequence originates from a middle-aged man in good health. This chain uses TRBV7-2 with TRBJ2-7, with 9 bases identical to TRBD1. The end of the DNA is better explained by TRBJ2-4, so the J call may be wrong. The CDR3 region is CASSLHQQGAAKNIQYF. The CDR3 DNA is TGTGCCAGCAGCCTACACCAACAGGGGGCTGCGAAAAACATTCAGTACTTC.